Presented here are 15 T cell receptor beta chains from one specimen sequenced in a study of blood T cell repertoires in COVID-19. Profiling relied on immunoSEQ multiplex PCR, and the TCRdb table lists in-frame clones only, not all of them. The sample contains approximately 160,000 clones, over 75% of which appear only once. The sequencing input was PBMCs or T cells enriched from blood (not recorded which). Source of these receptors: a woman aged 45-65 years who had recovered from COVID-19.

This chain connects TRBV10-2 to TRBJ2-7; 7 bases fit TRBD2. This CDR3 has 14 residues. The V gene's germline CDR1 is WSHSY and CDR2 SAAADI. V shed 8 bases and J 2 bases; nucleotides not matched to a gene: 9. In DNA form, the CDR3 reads TGCGCCAGCGAGGGAGGGCCGAGGGCCTACGAGCAGTACTTC. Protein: CASEGGPRAYEQYF.

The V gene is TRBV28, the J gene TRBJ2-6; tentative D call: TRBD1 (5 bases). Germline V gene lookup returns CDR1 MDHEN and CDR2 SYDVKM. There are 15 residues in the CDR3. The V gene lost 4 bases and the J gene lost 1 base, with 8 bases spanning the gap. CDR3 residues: CASSSPGSGANVLTF. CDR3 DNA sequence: TGTGCCAGCAGTTCTCCAGGGTCTGGGGCCAACGTCCTGACTTTC.

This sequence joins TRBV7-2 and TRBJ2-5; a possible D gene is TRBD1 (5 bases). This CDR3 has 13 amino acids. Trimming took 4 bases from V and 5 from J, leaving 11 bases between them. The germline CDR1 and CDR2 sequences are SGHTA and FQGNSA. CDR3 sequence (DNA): TGTGCCAGCAGCTGGCAGGGCGCCGAGACCCAGTACTTC. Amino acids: CASSWQGAETQYF.

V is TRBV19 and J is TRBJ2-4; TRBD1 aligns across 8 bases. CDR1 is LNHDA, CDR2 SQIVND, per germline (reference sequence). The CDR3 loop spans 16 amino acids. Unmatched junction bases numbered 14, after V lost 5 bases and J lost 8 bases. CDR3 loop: CASSPQTGAGRDIQYF. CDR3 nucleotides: TGTGCCAGTAGTCCCCAGACAGGGGCGGGAAGGGACATTCAGTACTTC.

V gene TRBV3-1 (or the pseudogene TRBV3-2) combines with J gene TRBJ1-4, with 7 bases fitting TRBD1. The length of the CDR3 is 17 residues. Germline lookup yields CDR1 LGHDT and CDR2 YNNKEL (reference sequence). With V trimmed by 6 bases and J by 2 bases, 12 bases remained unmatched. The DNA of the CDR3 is TGTGCCAGCAGTTGGGGGTTGACAGGGAACACTAATGAAAAACTGTTTTTT. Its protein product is CASSWGLTGNTNEKLFF.

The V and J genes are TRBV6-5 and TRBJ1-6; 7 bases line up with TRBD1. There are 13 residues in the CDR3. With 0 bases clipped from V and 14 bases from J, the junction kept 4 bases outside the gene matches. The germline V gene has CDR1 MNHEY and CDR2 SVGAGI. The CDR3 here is CASSYSPGQTLHF. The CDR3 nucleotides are TGTGCCAGCAGTTACTCGCCGGGACAGACCCTCCACTTT.

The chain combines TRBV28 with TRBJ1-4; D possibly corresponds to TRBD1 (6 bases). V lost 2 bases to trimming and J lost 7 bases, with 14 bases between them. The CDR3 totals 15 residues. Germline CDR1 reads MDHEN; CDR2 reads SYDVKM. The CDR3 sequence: CASSLRTLGGEKLFF. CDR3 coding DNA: TGTGCCAGCAGTTTAAGGACTCTAGGGGGTGAAAAACTGTTTTTT.

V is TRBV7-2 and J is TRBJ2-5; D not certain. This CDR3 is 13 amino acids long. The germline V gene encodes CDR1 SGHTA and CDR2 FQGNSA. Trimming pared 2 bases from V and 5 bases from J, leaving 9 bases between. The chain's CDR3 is CASSLSHMETQYF. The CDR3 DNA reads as TGTGCCAGCAGCTTATCGCACATGGAGACCCAGTACTTC.

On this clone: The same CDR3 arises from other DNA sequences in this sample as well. The CDR3 region has the DNA TGTGCCAGCAGCGTGGGGACTAGGCCTCTATACGAGCAGTACTTC. Translated: CASSVGTRPLYEQYF. The chain employs TRBV9 and TRBJ2-7; 8 nucleotides match TRBD2. CDR3 length: 15 residues. Germline CDR1 and CDR2: SGDLS and YYNGEE. Unmatched junction bases numbered 8, after V lost 2 bases and J lost 4 bases. The full variable domain, in which reference TRBV9 and TRBJ2-7 provide the parts outside the CDR3, is DSGVTQTPKHLITATGQRVTLRCSPRSGDLSVYWYQQSLDQGLQFLIQYYNGEERAKGNILERFSAQQFPDLHSELNLSSLELGDSALYFCASSVGTRPLYEQYFGPGTRLTVT.

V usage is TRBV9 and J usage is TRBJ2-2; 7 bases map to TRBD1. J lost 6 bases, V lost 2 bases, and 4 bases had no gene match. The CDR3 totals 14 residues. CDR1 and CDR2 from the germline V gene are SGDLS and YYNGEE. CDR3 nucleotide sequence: TGTGCCAGCAGCGTGGGGACAGTTCCCGGGGAGCTGTTTTTT. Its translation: CASSVGTVPGELFF.

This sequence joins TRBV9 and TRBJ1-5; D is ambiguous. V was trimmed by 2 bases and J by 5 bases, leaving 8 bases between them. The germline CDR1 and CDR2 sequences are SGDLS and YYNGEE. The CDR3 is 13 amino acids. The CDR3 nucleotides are TGTGCCAGCAGCGTGTCGGGTTATCAGCCCCAGCATTTT. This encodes CASSVSGYQPQHF.

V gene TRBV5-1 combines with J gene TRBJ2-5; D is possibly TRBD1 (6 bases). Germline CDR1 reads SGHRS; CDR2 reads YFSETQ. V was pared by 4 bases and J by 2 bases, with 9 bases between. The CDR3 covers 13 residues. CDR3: CASSPGQQETQYF. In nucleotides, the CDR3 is TGCGCCAGCAGCCCGGGACAACAAGAGACCCAGTACTTC.

CDR3 protein: CASNPLRGASNQPQHF. The CDR3 nucleotides are TGTGCCAGTAACCCCCTCAGGGGCGCAAGCAATCAGCCCCAGCATTTT. This chain links TRBV19 with TRBJ1-5; possible D gene TRBD1, 6 bases. There are 16 residues in the CDR3. Germline lookup yields CDR1 LNHDA and CDR2 SQIVND (reference sequence). V dropped 7 bases and J dropped 1 base, with 17 bases sitting between them.

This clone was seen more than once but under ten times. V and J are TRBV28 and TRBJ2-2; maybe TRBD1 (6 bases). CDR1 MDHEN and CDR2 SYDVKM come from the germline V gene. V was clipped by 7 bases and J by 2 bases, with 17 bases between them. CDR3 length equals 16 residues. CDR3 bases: TGTGCCAGCACCGATTCGACAGGCTTCAACACCGGGGAGCTGTTTTTT. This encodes CASTDSTGFNTGELFF.

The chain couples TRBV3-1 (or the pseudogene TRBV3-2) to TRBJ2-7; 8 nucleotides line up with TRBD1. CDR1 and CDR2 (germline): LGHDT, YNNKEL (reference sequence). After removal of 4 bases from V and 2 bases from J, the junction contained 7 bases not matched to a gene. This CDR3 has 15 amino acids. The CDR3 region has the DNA TGTGCCAGCAGCCCGGTCAGGGGGCCGACCTACGAGCAGTACTTC. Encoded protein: CASSPVRGPTYEQYF.